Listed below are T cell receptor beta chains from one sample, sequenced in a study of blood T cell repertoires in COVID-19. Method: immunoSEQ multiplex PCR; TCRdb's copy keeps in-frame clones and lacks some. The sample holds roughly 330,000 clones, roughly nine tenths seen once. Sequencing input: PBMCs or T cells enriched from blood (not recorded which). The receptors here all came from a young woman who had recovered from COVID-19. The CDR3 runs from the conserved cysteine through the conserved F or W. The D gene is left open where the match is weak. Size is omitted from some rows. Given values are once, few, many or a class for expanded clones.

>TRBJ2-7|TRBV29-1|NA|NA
TGCAGCGTTGCAAGTGGTGTAGAGAGCTACGAGCAGTACTTC
CSVASGVESYEQYF
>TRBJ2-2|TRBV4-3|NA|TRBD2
TGCGCCAGCAGCCAAGATCTAGCGGGGGTCGGGGAGCTGTTTTTT
CASSQDLAGVGELFF
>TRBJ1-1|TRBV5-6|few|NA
TGTGCCAGCAGCTTGGCCCAGGAGCGGACTGAAGCTTTCTTT
CASSLAQERTEAFF
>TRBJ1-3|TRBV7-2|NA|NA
TGTGCCAGCAGCTTAGTTTGGAGCTCTGGAAACACCATATATTTT
CASSLVWSSGNTIYF
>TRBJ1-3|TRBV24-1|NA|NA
TGTGCCACCCAACGGGGGGGAAACACCATATATTTT
CATQRGGNTIYF
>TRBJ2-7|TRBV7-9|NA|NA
TGTGCCAGCAGCTTAGTGGAGTACGAGCAGTACTTC
CASSLVEYEQYF
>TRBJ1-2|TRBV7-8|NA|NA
TGTGCCAGCAGCTTAAGAACGCGGGACTATGGCTACACCTTC
CASSLRTRDYGYTF
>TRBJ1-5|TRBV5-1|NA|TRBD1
TGCGCCAGCGGATTGACAGGGCCTTCCTATAGCAATCAGCCCCAGCATTTT
CASGLTGPSYSNQPQHF
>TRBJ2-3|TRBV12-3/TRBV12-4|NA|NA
TGTGCCACGCAGTCGGGGGGCACAGATACGCAGTATTTT
CATQSGGTDTQYF
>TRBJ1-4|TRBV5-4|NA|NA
TGTGCCAGCAGCCTTGGAGGAACTAATGAAAAACTGTTTTTT
CASSLGGTNEKLFF
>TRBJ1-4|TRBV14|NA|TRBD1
TGTGCCAGCAGCCAGGCGACAGGGGTAGACGAAAAACTGTTTTTT
CASSQATGVDEKLFF
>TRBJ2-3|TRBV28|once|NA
TGTGCCAGCAGTCCGGGGGGCCGGTTTGGGGATACGCAGTATTTT
CASSPGGRFGDTQYF
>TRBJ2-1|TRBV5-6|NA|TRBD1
TGTGCCAGCAGCTTGGCACAGGGGGCCCGGATTGAGCAGTTCTTC
CASSLAQGARIEQFF